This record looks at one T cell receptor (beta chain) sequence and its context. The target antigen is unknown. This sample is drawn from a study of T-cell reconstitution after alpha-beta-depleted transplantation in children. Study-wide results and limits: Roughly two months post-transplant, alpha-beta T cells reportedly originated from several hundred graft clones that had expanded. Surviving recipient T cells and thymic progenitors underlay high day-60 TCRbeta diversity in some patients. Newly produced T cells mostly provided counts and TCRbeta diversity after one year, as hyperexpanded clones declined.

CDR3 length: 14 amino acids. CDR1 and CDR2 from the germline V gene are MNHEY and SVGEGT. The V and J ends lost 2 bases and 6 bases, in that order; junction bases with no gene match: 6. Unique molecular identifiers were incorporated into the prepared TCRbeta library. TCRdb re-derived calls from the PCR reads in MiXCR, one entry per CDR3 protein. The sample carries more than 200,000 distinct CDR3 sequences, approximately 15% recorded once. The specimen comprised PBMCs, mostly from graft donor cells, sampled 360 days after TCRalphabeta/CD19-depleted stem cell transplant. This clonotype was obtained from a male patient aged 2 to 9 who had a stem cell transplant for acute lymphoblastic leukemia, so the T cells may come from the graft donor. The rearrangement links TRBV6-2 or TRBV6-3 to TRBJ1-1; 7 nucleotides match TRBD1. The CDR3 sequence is CASSYRSRGAEAFF. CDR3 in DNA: TGTGCCAGCAGTTACAGATCCAGGGGGGCTGAAGCTTTCTTT.